These T cell receptor beta chains were read from a single sample in a study of beta chain features in type 1 diabetes. Using immunoSEQ multiplex PCR, the repertoire was profiled, and TCRdb retains in-frame clones only, with some absent. The sample records a few hundred thousand clones, approximately 11% being singletons. The sample consisted of naive CD4+ T cells from blood. All receptors derive from a man aged 30-40 years with type 1 diabetes. CDR3s include the opening cysteine and the closing phenylalanine or tryptophan. The order of the fields is CDR3 DNA, CDR3 protein, D gene, clone size, V gene, J gene. D genes are given only for firm matches. Clone size, where shown, is once, few, many, or a class for clones that have expanded.

TGTGCCAGCAGCGTAGCTGGGAGATCGTGGGAGACCCAGTACTTC	CASSVAGRSWETQYF	-	few	TRBV9	TRBJ2-5
TGTGCCAGCAGCGCCTCGGACAGGGGTAATTCACCCCTCCACTTT	CASSASDRGNSPLHF	TRBD1	-	TRBV9	TRBJ1-6
TGTGCCAGCAGCTTGGGACAGTCGCCCTTGACCCAGTACTTC	CASSLGQSPLTQYF	-	-	TRBV5-4	TRBJ2-5
TGTGCCAGCAGCCAAAGACAACAACAAGATACGCAGTATTTT	CASSQRQQQDTQYF	-	few	TRBV14	TRBJ2-3
TGCAGCGCCCGGACAGTCGTCAACACCGGGGAGCTGTTTTTT	CSARTVVNTGELFF	-	few	TRBV29-1	TRBJ2-2
TGCGCCAGCAGCCCCCGGCCCGGGGGGAGGAACACTGAAGCTTTCTTT	CASSPRPGGRNTEAFF	-	few	TRBV4-1	TRBJ1-1
TGTGCTAGTGGTCGGGACTATCGGGAGACCCAGTACTTC	CASGRDYRETQYF	TRBD2	few	TRBV12-5	TRBJ2-5
TGTGCCAGCAGCCACCACGGGGACTATAATGAAAAACTGTTTTTT	CASSHHGDYNEKLFF	-	-	TRBV14	TRBJ1-4
TGCGCCAGCAGCTTGGGCGACTCTAACACCGGGGAGCTGTTTTTT	CASSLGDSNTGELFF	-	few	TRBV5-1	TRBJ2-2
TGTGCCAGCAGCCAAGATCGCGGGGTCACTGAAGCTTTCTTT	CASSQDRGVTEAFF	-	-	TRBV4-2	TRBJ1-1
TGTGCCAGCAGCTCAGGGGGACAGGGTGAGACCCAGTACTTC	CASSSGGQGETQYF	TRBD1	few	TRBV7-8	TRBJ2-5
TGCGCCAGCAGCCAACCACTAGCGGGCCACCAAGAGACCCAGTACTTC	CASSQPLAGHQETQYF	TRBD2	-	TRBV4-1	TRBJ2-5
TGTGCCAGCAGCTTATCTTCGACAGGGCACCAGCCCCAGCATTTT	CASSLSSTGHQPQHF	TRBD1	few	TRBV7-2	TRBJ1-5
TGTGCCAGCAGTGAATCCCCAGGGGATGGCTACACCTTC	CASSESPGDGYTF	-	few	TRBV25-1	TRBJ1-2
TGTGCCAGCAGTACATACGGGAATCAGCCCCAGCATTTT	CASSTYGNQPQHF	-	-	TRBV2	TRBJ1-5
TGTGCCAGCAGCGTAGTACGGGACAGGGGCCGGGGCTCTGAAGCTTTCTTT	CASSVVRDRGRGSEAFF	TRBD1	few	TRBV9	TRBJ1-1
TGTGCCAGCAGCTTTCTCCCGGGGTCCGGGGAGCTGTTTTTT	CASSFLPGSGELFF	-	-	TRBV5-4	TRBJ2-2
TGTGCCAGCAGCCAAGACAGGGGGCGAAGTTATGAGCAGTTCTTC	CASSQDRGRSYEQFF	TRBD1	few	TRBV4-2	TRBJ2-1
TGTGCCAGCAGCCGGACAGGGGGAGGTAACGAGCAGTACTTC	CASSRTGGGNEQYF	TRBD1	-	TRBV14	TRBJ2-7
TGTGCCAGCAGCTTAGCGCGAGGGGGGGATCAAGAGACCCAGTACTTC	CASSLARGGDQETQYF	-	-	TRBV7-9	TRBJ2-5
TGTGCCTGGAGTCACAGGGGAGGACAGCCCCAGCATTTT	CAWSHRGGQPQHF	TRBD1	-	TRBV30	TRBJ1-5
TGTGCCTGGAGTAGGGACAGGGTCATAACTAATGAAAAACTGTTTTTT	CAWSRDRVITNEKLFF	TRBD1	-	TRBV30	TRBJ1-4
TGTGCCAGCAGCCGTCCGGGATTCTACGAGCAGTACTTC	CASSRPGFYEQYF	-	-	TRBV6-6	TRBJ2-7
TGTGCCAGCAGCATACCGGGACAGCAAGAGACCCAGTACTTC	CASSIPGQQETQYF	TRBD1	-	TRBV7-9	TRBJ2-5
TGTGCCTGGAGTGTGGCCTATGGCTACACCTTC	CAWSVAYGYTF	-	-	TRBV30	TRBJ1-2
TGCGCCAGCAGCTTGGGACTAGCGGGCGGACATACGCAGTATTTT	CASSLGLAGGHTQYF	TRBD2	-	TRBV5-1	TRBJ2-3
TGTGCCAGCAGTTACTTCGGGACAGGTGGCGAGCAGTACTTC	CASSYFGTGGEQYF	TRBD1	-	TRBV6-5	TRBJ2-7
TGTGCTAGCAGCCCCAGGCGTCAAGAGACCCAGTACTTC	CASSPRRQETQYF	-	few	TRBV7-7	TRBJ2-5
TGTGCCAGCACCCCTAGAGGGAAAGGGTCTGGGGCCAACGTCCTGACTTTC	CASTPRGKGSGANVLTF	-	few	TRBV7-9	TRBJ2-6
TGTGCCTGGGAACAGGGGGAGGGTCAGCCCCAGCATTTT	CAWEQGEGQPQHF	TRBD1	few	TRBV30	TRBJ1-5
TGTGCCAGCAGCTCAATGAGGGGGCCGTTTAATTCACCCCTCCACTTT	CASSSMRGPFNSPLHF	TRBD1	-	TRBV6-6	TRBJ1-6
TGTGCCAGCACTAGTGTTAATGAGCAGTTCTTC	CASTSVNEQFF	-	-	TRBV25-1	TRBJ2-1
TGTGCCAGCAGTTACAGGGGGACAGGGGATGAGCAGTTCTTC	CASSYRGTGDEQFF	TRBD1	-	TRBV6-5	TRBJ2-1
TGTGCCAGCAGCGTAGGCGAGACAGCTTACGTCCTGACTTTC	CASSVGETAYVLTF	-	few	TRBV9	TRBJ2-6
TGTAGTTCGGGACAGAACTACGAGCAGTACTTC	CSSGQNYEQYF	TRBD1	few	TRBV6-5	TRBJ2-7
TGTGCCAGCAGTTTAACATACCACCTGGAGACCCAGTACTTC	CASSLTYHLETQYF	-	few	TRBV28	TRBJ2-5
TGTGCCAGCAGTTTTGGCCAGCCCCAGCATTTT	CASSFGQPQHF	-	-	TRBV28	TRBJ1-5
TGTGCCAGCACCGACGAACTAAAGGCCCAGCCCCAGCATTTT	CASTDELKAQPQHF	-	few	TRBV6-6	TRBJ1-5
TGTGCCAGCAGTGTACTGACAGGGAACACTGAAGCTTTCTTT	CASSVLTGNTEAFF	-	-	TRBV2	TRBJ1-1
TGCGCCAGCAGCCAGACTAGGACAGATACGCAGTATTTT	CASSQTRTDTQYF	-	few	TRBV4-3	TRBJ2-3
TGTGCCAGCTCACCACCAAGCGGGTCCTACGAGCAGTACTTC	CASSPPSGSYEQYF	-	-	TRBV18	TRBJ2-7
TGTGCCATCAGTAAGACAGCTATGGCGAACACTGAAGCTTTCTTT	CAISKTAMANTEAFF	-	-	TRBV10-3	TRBJ1-1
TGTGCCTGGGGGCCCCGCGGCCATCGAGCGGGGGAGCAGTTCTTC	CAWGPRGHRAGEQFF	TRBD2	-	TRBV30	TRBJ2-1
TGTGCCAGCAGCCGGGACAGGGGCGAGCAGTACTTC	CASSRDRGEQYF	TRBD1	-	TRBV11-2	TRBJ2-7
TGCGCCAGCAGCCCCGGGACAGATTTCCAGCCCCAGCATTTT	CASSPGTDFQPQHF	TRBD1	-	TRBV5-1	TRBJ1-5
TGCGCCAGCAGCTTGGGGTGGACAGGACCCACGAACACTGAAGCTTTCTTT	CASSLGWTGPTNTEAFF	TRBD1	-	TRBV5-1	TRBJ1-1
TGCGCCAGCAGCCAAGCTTGGGGGCGGGTTGAGACCCAGTACTTC	CASSQAWGRVETQYF	-	few	TRBV4-3	TRBJ2-5
TGTGCCAGCAGCTTCTCGTTGAACACTGAAGCTTTCTTT	CASSFSLNTEAFF	-	-	TRBV7-3	TRBJ1-1
TGTGCCAGCTCGCCGGCAGGGCTCCTCAATGAAGCTTTCTTT	CASSPAGLLNEAFF	-	few	TRBV18	TRBJ1-1
TGTGCCAGCAGCTTGGCCGGGAAAGGCTACACCTTC	CASSLAGKGYTF	-	-	TRBV5-6	TRBJ1-2
TGTGCCAGCAGGTCACAGGGTTCTGGGGCCAACGTCCTGACTTTC	CASRSQGSGANVLTF	-	-	TRBV6-5	TRBJ2-6
TGTGCCAGCAGCGTAGAGGGACAGGGGGTAGTCCACGAGCAGTACTTC	CASSVEGQGVVHEQYF	TRBD1	-	TRBV9	TRBJ2-7
TGTGCCAGCAGCCAGTTTATTATCGTAGCGGGTGAAACCGGGGAGCTGTTTTTT	CASSQFIIVAGETGELFF	TRBD2	-	TRBV4-2	TRBJ2-2
TGTGCCAGCTCCCTCGCAGGGGGTCACGAGCAGTACTTC	CASSLAGGHEQYF	TRBD1	-	TRBV18	TRBJ2-7
TGTGCCAGCGAACGGACGGGGACCTACGAGCAGTACTTC	CASERTGTYEQYF	-	few	TRBV5-4	TRBJ2-7
TGTGCCAGCAGTTCGAAACAGGGGACAGAGACCCAGTACTTC	CASSSKQGTETQYF	TRBD1	-	TRBV27	TRBJ2-5